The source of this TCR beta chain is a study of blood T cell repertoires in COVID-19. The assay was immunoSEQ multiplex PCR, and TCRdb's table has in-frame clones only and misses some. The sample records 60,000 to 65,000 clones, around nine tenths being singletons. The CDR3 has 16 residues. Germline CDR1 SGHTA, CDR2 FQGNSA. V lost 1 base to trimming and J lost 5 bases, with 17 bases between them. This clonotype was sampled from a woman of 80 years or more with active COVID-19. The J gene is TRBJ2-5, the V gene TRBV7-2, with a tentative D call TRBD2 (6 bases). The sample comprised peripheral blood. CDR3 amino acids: CASSLDGGVRLETQYF. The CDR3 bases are TGTGCCAGCAGCTTAGACGGAGGGGTTCGTCTGGAGACCCAGTACTTC.